The source of this T cell receptor (beta chain) is a study of T cells in Graves' hyperthyroidism and ophthalmopathy. The V and J ends lost 6 bases and 3 bases respectively, with 16 bases between them. CDR1 is SGHTA, CDR2 FQGNSA, per germline. This CDR3 contains 15 residues. Using RNA transcripts as the source, TCR beta CDR3 regions were amplified. When the TCR CDR3 underwent first-round RT-PCR, the HTBI primer set was used. TCRdb used MiXCR to reprocess the multiplex PCR reads, holding one entry per CDR3 protein. The table includes about 25,000 distinct CDR3 sequences, under 55% detected once. The V gene is TRBV7-2, the J gene TRBJ2-3; D is perhaps TRBD2 (6 bases). The sample was blood. The TCR was taken from a middle-aged woman with Graves' hyperthyroidism that later progressed to Graves' ophthalmopathy. CDR3 loop: CASSLQPEGTDTQYF. The CDR3 bases are TGTGCCAGCAGTCTCCAACCGGAGGGGACAGATACGCAGTATTTT.